Below are 2 T cell receptor beta chains sequenced from a single sample in a study of blood T cells in healthy people across ages. Primers used in a second PCR of about 7 to 12 cycles were a sample-barcoded 5' primer and a J-beta primer mix. TCRdb used MiXCR to reprocess the 5' RACE reads, holding one entry per CDR3 protein. The sample holds about 800,000 distinct CDR3 sequences, 25% seen once. A further study also used this sample, focusing on T cells of mothers and their children.

The sequencing input was blood. The receptors shown here come from a boy between 10 and 17 years old in good health.

The J gene is TRBJ1-1, the V gene TRBV7-9; 7 positions match TRBD1. Germline values: CDR1 SEHNR, CDR2 FQNEAQ (reference sequence). V lost 0 bases to trimming and J lost 1 base; unmatched junction nucleotides: 2. The CDR3 is 15 residues long. CDR3 sequence (DNA): TGTGCCAGCAGCTTAGCAAACAGGGGGAACACTGAAGCTTTCTTT. It codes for CASSLANRGNTEAFF. Combining the CDR3 with reference TRBV7-9 and TRBJ1-1 gives the whole variable domain DTGVSQNPRHKITKRGQNVTFRCDPISEHNRLYWYRQTLGQGPEFLTYFQNEAQLEKSRLLSDRFSAERPKGSFSTLEIQRTEQGDSAMYLCASSLANRGNTEAFFGQGTRLTVV.

The CDR3 DNA is TGTGCCAGCAGCTCGACAGGGGGCGGGGATAATTCACCCCTCCACTTT. It yields the protein CASSSTGGGDNSPLHF. V and J are TRBV7-9 and TRBJ1-6, with 10 bases aligning to TRBD1. V dropped 4 bases and J dropped 5; count of bases not matched to a gene: 5. This CDR3 contains 16 residues. Germline V gives CDR1 SEHNR, CDR2 FQNEAQ (reference sequence).